What follows are 10 T cell receptor beta chains derived from one specimen sequenced in a study of T-cell memory formation after mild COVID-19. One entry per CDR3 protein, called by TCRdb with MiXCR from the 5' RACE reads. The repertoire includes some 100,000 distinct CDR3 sequences, approximately 10% of them detected once, and 40% sits in the top ten. Sequencing was performed on PBMCs or a T cell subset sorted from them (not recorded which). The receptor set was obtained from a man between 18 and 29 years old who had mild COVID-19 (a few samples of this study predate the infection). Cell type and time point are not known.

The V and J genes are TRBV29-1 and TRBJ2-5; 7 bases agree with TRBD1. There are 15 residues in the CDR3. V shed 7 bases, J shed 3 bases, and the junction held 14 bases outside the gene matches. Looked up from germline, CDR1 is SQVTM and CDR2 is ANQGSEA. The CDR3 DNA follows: TGCAGCGCGGGACAGAGGCGCCGGGGCGAAGAGACCCAGTACTTC. It specifies CSAGQRRRGEETQYF.

This clonotype appeared many times. V gene TRBV7-9 combines with J gene TRBJ2-1; weak D call: TRBD2 (5 bases). The CDR3 spans 14 residues. Germline V gene sequence: CDR1 SEHNR, CDR2 FQNEAQ (reference sequence). The germline V and J ends were trimmed by 1 base and 8 bases, with 12 bases remaining between them. The CDR3 protein is CASSLELASDEQFF. DNA for the CDR3: TGTGCCAGCAGCTTAGAGCTAGCATCGGATGAGCAGTTCTTC.

The chain combines TRBV18 with TRBJ2-7; D uncertain. V was clipped by 3 bases and J by 6 bases, with 9 bases between them. There are 12 residues in the CDR3. The germline gives CDR1 KGHSH, CDR2 LQKENI. The CDR3 loop is CASSPGQAEQYV. The CDR3 coding sequence is TGTGCCAGCTCACCTGGGCAGGCCGAGCAGTACGTC.

The rearrangement uses TRBV6-5 and TRBJ1-2, with D maybe TRBD1 (6 bases). There are 13 residues in the CDR3. The germline V and J ends were trimmed by 5 bases and 2 bases, with 9 bases remaining between them. CDR1 MNHEY and CDR2 SVGAGI come from the germline V gene. CDR3 sequence reads: CASSRTGNYGYTF. DNA of the CDR3: TGTGCCAGCAGTCGTACAGGGAACTATGGCTACACCTTC.

The chain combines TRBV11-2 with TRBJ2-1; 11 bases fit TRBD2. The CDR3 runs to 15 residues. Losses at the gene ends were 3 bases for V and 6 bases for J; bases not matched to a gene: 4. Germline loops: CDR1 SGHAT, CDR2 FQNNGV. The CDR3 DNA sequence: TGTGCCAGCAGCTTGCTAGCGGGGGGATTCAATGAGCAGTTCTTC. It is translated as CASSLLAGGFNEQFF.

The J gene is TRBJ2-7, the V gene TRBV12-3 or TRBV12-4; D remains ambiguous. The V end was cut by 10 bases, the J end by 3 bases, with 16 bases between. The CDR3 consists of 13 residues. The CDR3 is CATLKDGVYEQYF. For the CDR3, the DNA is TGTGCCACCCTGAAGGACGGAGTCTACGAGCAGTACTTC.

The chain joins TRBV15 to TRBJ1-5; 7 bases are shared with TRBD1. Germline CDR1 reads LNHNV; CDR2 reads YYDKDF (reference sequence). The CDR3 extends over 14 amino acids. The J segment lost 4 bases and the V segment lost 6 bases, leaving 6 bases of the junction unmatched. The CDR3 nucleotides read TGTGCCACCAGGGCTTACAGGGGAAATCAGCCCCAGCATTTT. As protein: CATRAYRGNQPQHF.

This clonotype was recorded many times. This chain uses TRBV7-8 with TRBJ2-3; 9 bases match TRBD1. With V trimmed by 5 bases and J by 4 bases, 7 bases remained unmatched. Germline CDR1 SGHVS, CDR2 FQNEAQ. This CDR3 has 15 residues. CDR3: CASSAGTGMSDTQYF. The DNA of the CDR3 is TGTGCCAGCAGCGCCGGGACAGGGATGTCAGATACGCAGTATTTT. Complete variable domain (other parts from reference TRBV7-8 and TRBJ2-3): GAGVSQSPRYKVAKRGQDVALRCDPISGHVSLFWYQQALGQGPEFLTYFQNEAQLDKSGLPSDRFFAERPEGSVSTLKIQRTQQEDSAVYLCASSAGTGMSDTQYFGPGTRLTVL.

This clonotype was found a few times. J is TRBJ1-3 and V is TRBV20-1; D is possibly TRBD1 (6 bases). Germline V gene data show CDR1 as DFQATT and CDR2 as SNEGSKA (reference sequence). Trimming took off 3 bases at V and 4 bases at J, with 13 bases between the two ends. The CDR3 runs 14 residues. CDR3 bases: TGCAGTGCTAGGGAGACAGGAACCGGAAACACCATATATTTT. Translation: CSARETGTGNTIYF.

V gene TRBV2 combines with J gene TRBJ2-3, with D unresolved. V lost 8 bases, J lost 3 bases, and 9 bases lay in between. The CDR3 has 12 amino acids. Germline assignment: CDR1 SNHLY and CDR2 FYNNEI. Here the CDR3 DNA reads TGTGCCAGCCGCTTTTGGACAGATACGCAGTATTTT. Amino acids: CASRFWTDTQYF.